Reported below is one T cell receptor beta chain. This CDR3 spans 15 amino acids. V dropped 4 bases and J dropped 3; count of bases not matched to a gene: 4. Per the germline V gene, CDR1 is WSHSY and CDR2 is SAAADI. The data derive from a study of technical replicates of blood from a handful of donors. Here immunoSEQ multiplex PCR was the method, and the copy in TCRdb shows in-frame clones only, minus some. This table holds around 73,000 clones, roughly nine tenths found once. The clonotype comes from a human donor in good health. Some clones in this sample may be carry-over from other donors' samples. Material: PBMCs. V is TRBV10-2 and J is TRBJ2-1, with 9 bases lining up with TRBD2. The CDR3 spells CASSGGRVIYNEQFF. CDR3 coding DNA: TGCGCCAGCAGTGGCGGGAGGGTCATCTACAATGAGCAGTTCTTC.